This T cell receptor (beta chain) came from a study of T cell responses to AZD1222 COVID-19 vaccine (dated by TCRdb to about 2021). For the wider study: A total of under 250 trial participants underwent TCR sequencing, of whom about 200 had received two doses of AZD1222 and about 25 had received two doses of the MenACWY control vaccine. Trial participants were enrolled by age into 18-55, 56-69 and 70-plus year subgroups, with approximately 150, 28 and 58 TCR-sequenced participants respectively. The paper as a whole reports these results and caveats: In the small 56-69-year group, the increase in depth fell short of significance, most likely because of low power. Participants were mostly white British and included more females than males, and it was suggested by the authors that clonal diversity may have been underestimated. The whole spike protein was spanned by vaccine-associated CD4 TCRs, and dominant responses were seen in regions 160-218 and 743-854. Reportedly, almost half of the unique spike-specific TCRs recognized epitopes lying outside the regions that are mutated in the B.1.351 and B.1.1.7 variants. Because no day 14 peak-response samples were available, repertoires were characterized only after the peak T cell response. A significant rise in spike-specific TCR breadth and depth was observed after two AZD1222 doses relative to day 0 and relative to MenACWY recipients. Conclusions about previously exposed vaccinees are limited because only 5 or 6 AZD1222 recipients were SARS-CoV-2 seropositive at baseline.

The CDR3 regions of human TCRbeta chains were analyzed by immunosequencing. The original methods were these. TCRs in the repertoires were compared against a reference library of SARS-CoV-2-specific TCRs that had been generated with the MIRA antigen-specificity platform. Breadth meant the fraction of unique TCRs that were SARS-CoV-2-associated, whereas depth meant the fraction of total T cells that were SARS-CoV-2-associated. Using the MIRA data, each spike-specific TCR was assigned both to the spike region to which the TCR was reactive and to a CD4 or CD8 class. Log10-transformed breadth and depth values were compared by one-way ANOVA with Sidak's multiple comparisons tests. The source is immuneACCESS, and TCRdb retained only in-frame sequences with V and J called. Part of the clones is not carried over; for the studies checked, unresolved V genes explain less than half of this, and the remainder is unexplained. V and J calls and clone size are copied from that table; D and trimming were computed from the DNA. The sample includes 150,000 or so clones, with less than 95% observed a single time. The ten top clones hold approximately 5.9% of the sample.

On this clone: The antigen this receptor binds is unknown. No per-base quality is available; no much larger clone lies one base away.

Read against the paper, the sample's time point label means: about 28 days (+/-7) after the second vaccine dose. AZD1222 recipients whose second dose came at about 4 weeks and those whose second dose came at about 12 weeks were combined into one group, since spike-specific TCR depth and breadth did not differ between the two schedules. Vaccinee samples came from UK trials COV001 and COV002, including a single-blind randomized controlled phase 2/3 trial of AZD1222 (ChAdOx1 nCoV-19) in healthy adults. Trial participant PBMC samples were collected at day 0 and day 28 after the second dose for TCRbeta chain sequencing. The receptor's source is an adult who received the AZD1222 COVID-19 vaccine. The sample was peripheral blood, taken 28 days after the second AZD1222 dose.

The CDR3: CASSTGQLWNTEAFF. In nucleotide form, the sequence is TGTGCCAGTAGTACGGGACAGCTTTGGAACACTGAAGCTTTCTTT. The chain joins TRBV19 to TRBJ1-1; TRBD1 agrees with 7 junctional bases. From a lookup of the germline V gene (reference sequence), CDR1 and CDR2 are LNHDA and SQIVND. V ends up 4 bases short and J 1 base short, with an unmatched junction base count of 6. The CDR3 contains 15 residues, cysteine and phenylalanine counted. The CDR3 DNA has 45 bases and is translated from base 1.